Below, 16 T cell receptor beta chains from the same sample are listed, as sequenced in a study of shared clonotypes between healthy human individuals. Measured with immunoSEQ multiplex PCR; TCRdb has only the in-frame clones, and not every one. Counted here are roughly 700,000 clones, around 72% occurring once; the ten biggest clones make up over 1.5%. Source material: memory CD4+ T cells sorted from blood. The subset was: CD45RA-negative fraction. These TCRs come from a woman in her twenties or thirties in good health.

Remarks on this clone: The sample carries other DNA sequences with the same CDR3. The chain is built from TRBV30 and TRBJ1-2, with TRBD1 matching 7 bases. The CDR3 extends over 13 amino acids. V lost 2 bases, J lost 5 bases, and 5 bases stayed unmatched. CDR1 GTSNPN and CDR2 SVGIG come from the germline V gene (reference sequence). Here the CDR3 DNA reads TGTGCCTGGAGTCGACAGGGATTTTATGGCTACACCTTC. Protein sequence: CAWSRQGFYGYTF.

The chain recombines TRBV27 with TRBJ2-2; D could derive from TRBD1 or TRBD2 (5 bases each). Germline V gene sequence: CDR1 MNHEY, CDR2 SMNVEV (reference sequence). The CDR3 spans 14 residues. The germline V and J ends were trimmed by 6 bases and 2 bases, with 10 bases remaining between them. The CDR3 loop is CASSPGTNTGELFF. For the CDR3, the DNA is TGTGCCAGCAGCCCGGGGACCAACACCGGGGAGCTGTTTTTT.

The J gene is TRBJ1-1, the V gene TRBV5-6; weak D call: TRBD1 (5 bases). The CDR3 loop spans 14 amino acids. Trimming cost V 0 bases and J 4 bases, with 10 bases left between them. Germline V CDR1 and CDR2: SGHDT, YYEEEE. This chain's CDR3 is CASSLGGRGTEAFF. Written as DNA, the CDR3 is TGTGCCAGCAGCTTGGGGGGCCGTGGCACTGAAGCTTTCTTT.

The rearrangement joins TRBV2 to TRBJ2-1; 16 bases agree with TRBD2. Germline V gene lookup returns CDR1 SNHLY and CDR2 FYNNEI. V gave up 6 bases and J gave up 6 bases; unmatched junction bases: 20. CDR3 length equals 21 residues. The CDR3 DNA is TGTGCCAGCAGGAGCGAACCCCCGGGACTAGCGGGAGGGCCCTTGAGCAATGAGCAGTTCTTC. This gives the protein CASRSEPPGLAGGPLSNEQFF.

The chain carries TRBV28 and TRBJ2-5; 8 nucleotides agree with TRBD1. CDR1 is MDHEN, CDR2 SYDVKM, per germline. The CDR3 has 16 amino acids. J lost 5 bases, V lost 6 bases, and 14 bases had no gene match. The CDR3 bases are TGTGCCAGCAGAGGGACCGGGACAGGAGACGGGGAGACCCAGTACTTC. As protein: CASRGTGTGDGETQYF.

The chain is built from TRBV6-5 and TRBJ2-1; maybe TRBD2 (5 bases). Germline V gene data show CDR1 as MNHEY and CDR2 as SVGAGI. The CDR3 contains 15 residues. The V end lost 4 bases, the J end lost 3 bases, and 13 bases lay between the germline ends. The DNA for the CDR3 is TGTGCCAGCAGTTCCTCACTAGAGGACTACAATGAGCAGTTCTTC. The encoded protein is CASSSSLEDYNEQFF.

The gene calls are TRBV7-2 and TRBJ2-7; no clear D gene. Trimming shortened V by 5 bases and J by 4 bases, and 6 bases separated the two germline ends. From germline, CDR1 is SGHTA and CDR2 FQGNSA. The CDR3 length is 11 residues. The DNA of the CDR3 is TGTGCCAGCAGCACTTATTACGAGCAGTACTTC. It yields the protein CASSTYYEQYF.

The chain links TRBV30 to TRBJ1-6; 10 bases fit TRBD1. There are 14 residues in the CDR3. Germline trimming cut 5 bases from V and 9 bases from J; bases unmatched to any gene: 7. CDR1 GTSNPN and CDR2 SVGIG come from the germline V gene (reference sequence). CDR3 coding DNA: TGTGCCTGGTCCGGACAGGGGGTCGGTTCACCCCTCCACTTT. Translated: CAWSGQGVGSPLHF.

The chain couples TRBV29-1 to TRBJ1-2, with 8 bases lining up with TRBD1. The CDR3 covers 12 residues. With V trimmed by 6 bases and J by 4 bases, 4 bases remained unmatched. Germline loops: CDR1 SQVTM, CDR2 ANQGSEA. The CDR3 nucleotides read TGCAGCGTGCGGGACAGGCTCTATGGCTACACCTTC. Translation gives CSVRDRLYGYTF.

The chain carries TRBV5-4 and TRBJ1-2; perhaps TRBD1 as D (5 bases). Germline V CDR1 and CDR2: SGHNT, YYREEE (reference sequence). Between the trimmed V and J ends, which lost 4 bases and 7 bases, there was a span of 20 bases. The CDR3 totals 15 residues. The CDR3 sequence: CASSHQQVIEAGYTF. DNA of the CDR3: TGTGCCAGCAGCCATCAACAGGTGATCGAAGCTGGCTACACCTTC.

This clone occurred a few times. This chain links TRBV5-1 with TRBJ2-7, with TRBD1 identical over 8 bases. V gave up 4 bases and J gave up 0 bases; unmatched junction bases: 3. Germline V CDR1 and CDR2: SGHRS, YFSETQ. The length of the CDR3 is 14 residues. The CDR3 coding sequence is TGCGCCAGCAGCCGGGACAGGAGCTCCTACGAGCAGTACTTC. It yields the protein CASSRDRSSYEQYF. The variable domain in full, completed from reference TRBV5-1 and TRBJ2-7, reads KAGVTQTPRYLIKTRGQQVTLSCSPISGHRSVSWYQQTPGQGLQFLFEYFSETQRNKGNFPGRFSGRQFSNSRSEMNVSTLELGDSALYLCASSRDRSSYEQYFGPGTRLTVT.

V usage is TRBV30 and J usage is TRBJ1-4, with D unresolved. Germline V lookup: CDR1 GTSNPN, CDR2 SVGIG (reference sequence). CDR3 size: 14 residues. V lost 0 bases and J 0 bases, leaving 5 bases between the germline ends. The CDR3 nucleotides read TGTGCCTGGAGTGTAGGAGCAACTAATGAAAAACTGTTTTTT. This codes for CAWSVGATNEKLFF.

The genes are TRBV5-1 and TRBJ2-5; D gene unclear. Germline-derived CDR1 and CDR2 are SGHRS and YFSETQ. The CDR3 has 14 amino acids. V dropped 2 bases and J dropped 2 bases, with 10 bases sitting between them. DNA for the CDR3: TGCGCCAGCAGCTTTCCGGCCGTGCAAGAGACCCAGTACTTC. Amino acid sequence: CASSFPAVQETQYF.

The chain couples TRBV2 to TRBJ1-5, with D perhaps TRBD1 (5 bases). The CDR3 length is 17 residues. Germline CDR1 reads SNHLY; CDR2 reads FYNNEI. The V gene lost 4 bases and the J gene lost 0 bases, with 16 bases spanning the gap. As DNA, the CDR3 is TGTGCCAGCAGTGGACCAGACAGTACCGATAGCAATCAGCCCCAGCATTTT. Its translation is CASSGPDSTDSNQPQHF.

Here the CDR3 DNA reads TGTGCCAGCAGTAAAACCGCCCAGACGGACAGTAGAAACACCATATATTTT. This codes for CASSKTAQTDSRNTIYF. The chain carries TRBV2 and TRBJ1-3; D is possibly TRBD1 (6 bases). Looked up from germline, CDR1 is SNHLY and CDR2 is FYNNEI. The germline V and J ends were trimmed by 5 bases and 5 bases, with 22 bases remaining between them. CDR3 size: 17 residues.

This chain connects TRBV15 to TRBJ2-7, with D tentatively TRBD2 (6 bases). Germline loops: CDR1 LNHNV, CDR2 YYDKDF (reference sequence). The CDR3 covers 15 residues. The V end lost 1 base, the J end lost 0 bases, and 10 bases lay between the germline ends. The CDR3 nucleotides read TGTGCCACCAGCAGAGCTAGCGTTAGCTCCTACGAGCAGTACTTC. This translates into CATSRASVSSYEQYF.